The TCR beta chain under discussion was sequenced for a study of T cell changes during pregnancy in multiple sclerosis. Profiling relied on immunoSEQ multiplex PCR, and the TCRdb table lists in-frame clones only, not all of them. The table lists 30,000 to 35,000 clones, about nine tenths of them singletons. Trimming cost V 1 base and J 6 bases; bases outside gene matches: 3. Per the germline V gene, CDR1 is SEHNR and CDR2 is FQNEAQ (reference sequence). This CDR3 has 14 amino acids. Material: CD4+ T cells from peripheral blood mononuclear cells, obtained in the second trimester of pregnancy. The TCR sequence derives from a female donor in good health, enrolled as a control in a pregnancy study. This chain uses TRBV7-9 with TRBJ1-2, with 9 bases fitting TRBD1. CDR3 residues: CASSLVGTGNGYTF. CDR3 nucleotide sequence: TGTGCCAGCAGCTTAGTGGGGACAGGGAATGGCTACACCTTC.